This note documents a single T cell receptor beta chain sequence. This specimen belongs to a study of T cell responses to AZD1222 COVID-19 vaccine. This CDR3 has 17 residues. Germline-derived CDR1 and CDR2 are SGDLS and YYNGEE. V was shortened by 4 bases and J by 0 bases, with 17 bases between the two germline ends. Clones were read by immunoSEQ multiplex PCR, and TCRdb kept only the in-frame ones, dropping some. The data show roughly 100,000 clones, more than 85% seen once. This receptor was obtained from an adult in good health. The chain joins TRBV9 to TRBJ1-3; D perhaps matches TRBD1 (6 bases). Specimen: peripheral blood, collected on day 0 of AZD1222 vaccination. CDR3 coding DNA: TGTGCCAGCAGCCCGATCGGACAGTCTAACTCTGGAAACACCATATATTTT. This sequence encodes CASSPIGQSNSGNTIYF.